The entry below gives a single TCR beta chain sequence along with its context. Its antigen is still unknown. The sample holds no much larger clone one base away, and base qualities are not on file. This sample stems from a study of T cell repertoires in cytomegalovirus infection (dated by TCRdb to between 2019 and 2020). Turning to the overall study: Because public TCR beta signatures pointed to carriage of CMV infection together with the matching HLA type, the HLA type of each donor mattered for the analysis. Beyond this particular receptor, the publication reports: Carriers of CMV infection plus the relevant HLA type were discriminated by the cumulative frequency of public TCR beta family members in the study cohort and in an independent roughly 380-donor cohort. The ex vivo response was dominated by HLA-C-restricted CMV-specific TCR beta clonotypes, which also provided the single most frequent clonotype in two of eight donors.

V drops 7 bases and J drops 2 bases, leaving 15 bases in between. For CDR1 and CDR2, the germline V gene lists MDHEN and SYDVKM. Its CDR3 holds 14 amino acids, cysteine through phenylalanine. Only the CDR3 DNA is retained, 42 bases long and in frame from the first base. Sequencing took place on an Illumina HiSeq 1500. The public reads were reanalyzed by TCRdb: fastp trimming at Q25, MiXCR alignment, in-frame beta chains only. Rows are combined by CDR3 protein, so each entry shows the most common genes and DNA. The sample table lists 150,000 to 200,000 distinct CDR3 sequences, around 20% of them with a count of one. Approximately 2.9% of the sample is in the top ten clones.

This TCR was recovered from a human donor in good health (CMV status not recorded). Some clones in this sample may be carry-over from other donors' samples. The chain was built from TRBV28 and TRBJ2-7; the D gene is unclear. What was sequenced was PBMCs. The DNA is as follows: TGTGCCAGCACCCCACTGGAGAGACCCTACGAGCAGTACTTC. It encodes CASTPLERPYEQYF.